A single T cell receptor (beta chain) is shown here with its context. What it recognizes is unknown. This sample is part of a study of cytomegalovirus exposure and HLA in healthy donors. This CDR3 is 17 amino acids long. Trimming at V came to 4 bases and at J to 6 bases, leaving 15 bases not matched to a gene. Germline V gene lookup returns CDR1 SGHTS and CDR2 YDEGEE. General observations from the study: It was 160 or so TCR beta chains that were listed as cytomegalovirus-associated. Reported results showed that the classifier diagnosed cytomegalovirus status with high specificity and sensitivity.

Sequenced by immunoSEQ multiplex PCR; TCRdb stores in-frame clones only, minus some. This sample has a few hundred thousand clones, with about 90% found just once. This TCR was recovered from a man younger than 35 in good health and CMV-seropositive. Material: PBMCs. This chain links TRBV5-8 with TRBJ1-1; TRBD1 aligns across 10 bases. In nucleotides, the CDR3 is TGTGCCAGCAGCCTGGACAGGGGGGCCCAATTTCGCCCTGAAGCTTTCTTT. This translates into CASSLDRGAQFRPEAFF.